The 14 T cell receptor beta chains listed next were all sequenced from one sample in a study of CD8 T cells in ankylosing spondylitis. The study, taken as a whole, reports: Within ankylosing spondylitis blood, a TCR beta motif made up of eight highly homologous variants appeared to be characteristic.

One entry per CDR3 protein results from TCRdb running MiXCR on the 5' RACE reads. The sample lists hundreds of thousands of distinct CDR3 sequences; roughly 12% were seen once. These receptors' targets are unknown. Input material: blood, either unsorted or a sorted T cell fraction (not recorded which). The receptors were sampled from a male donor with ankylosing spondylitis.

The chain carries TRBV4-3 and TRBJ1-6; no firm D call. This CDR3 contains 15 residues. The ends were cut back, 1 base at V and 4 bases at J, with 8 bases in the middle. From germline, CDR1 is LGHNA and CDR2 YSLEER. CDR3 region: CASSQANRYNSPLHF. CDR3 DNA sequence: TGCGCCAGCAGCCAAGCTAATCGGTATAATTCACCCCTCCACTTT.

This rearrangement joins TRBV20-1 to TRBJ2-1; D call uncertain. CDR3 length: 14 residues. V shed 8 bases and J shed 0 bases, with 14 bases lying between them. Germline V CDR1 and CDR2: DFQATT, SNEGSKA (reference sequence). The CDR3 is CSTALGSSYNEQFF. CDR3 nucleotide sequence: TGCAGTACTGCGTTGGGTAGCTCCTACAATGAGCAGTTCTTC.

This rearrangement joins TRBV2 to TRBJ2-2; D possibly corresponds to TRBD2 (5 bases). From germline, CDR1 is SNHLY and CDR2 FYNNEI. V shed 8 bases and J shed 0 bases, with 10 bases lying between them. This CDR3 is built from 14 residues. CDR3 loop: CASESGTNTGELFF. CDR3 nucleotides: TGTGCCAGCGAGAGCGGTACGAACACCGGGGAGCTGTTTTTT.

Ten or more counts support this clonotype. The gene calls are TRBV2 and TRBJ1-4; no reliable D call. CDR1 and CDR2 (germline): SNHLY, FYNNEI. Trimming removed 3 bases from V and 7 bases from J, with 6 bases in between. This CDR3 has 12 residues. CDR3 sequence reads: CASSEESEKLFF. As DNA, the CDR3 is TGTGCCAGCAGTGAGGAAAGTGAAAAACTGTTTTTT.

The sample holds a few counts of this clonotype. This chain uses TRBV29-1 with TRBJ2-1, with 12 bases matching TRBD1. Germline V CDR1 and CDR2: SQVTM, ANQGSEA. The CDR3 runs to 16 residues. Trimming cost V 6 bases and J 4 bases; bases outside gene matches: 10. The DNA for the CDR3 is TGCAGCGTCGTACCGGGACAGGGGGCCTGGTACAATGAGCAGTTCTTC. Residues: CSVVPGQGAWYNEQFF.

A few counts support this clonotype. The V call is TRBV6-5, the J call TRBJ1-1; no firm D call. The germline V gene has CDR1 MNHEY and CDR2 SVGAGI. Between the trimmed V and J ends, which lost 5 bases and 4 bases, there was a span of 11 bases. The CDR3 contains 13 residues. In DNA form, the CDR3 reads TGTGCCAGCAGTAACCCGGGATTCACTGAAGCTTTCTTT. Protein sequence: CASSNPGFTEAFF.

DNA of the CDR3: TGCGCCAGCAAGGCAGGCCCTTTGAGGGAGCAGTTCTTC. It specifies CASKAGPLREQFF. This chain links TRBV5-1 with TRBJ2-1; D is unresolved. Per germline, CDR1 SGHRS and CDR2 YFSETQ. Deletions cut 6 bases from V and 10 bases from J, with 17 bases between. The CDR3 extends over 13 amino acids.

The V gene is TRBV7-8, the J gene TRBJ2-7; weak D call: TRBD1 (6 bases). Trimming took 6 bases from V and 4 from J, leaving 16 bases between them. The CDR3 totals 14 residues. Looked up from germline, CDR1 is SGHVS and CDR2 is FQNEAQ. The CDR3 region is CASSLDGGQYEQYF. The CDR3 coding sequence is TGTGCCAGCAGTCTTGATGGGGGACAATACGAGCAGTACTTC.

This clonotype was detected many times. The chain is built from TRBV6-5 and TRBJ2-5; D tentatively reads TRBD1 or TRBD2 (6 bases each). V gave up 0 bases and J gave up 2 bases, with 10 bases separating them. Germline V gene lookup returns CDR1 MNHEY and CDR2 SVGAGI. The CDR3 is 15 residues long. The CDR3 spells CASSYSRGRQETQYF. CDR3 coding DNA: TGTGCCAGCAGTTACTCTCGGGGGCGTCAAGAGACCCAGTACTTC.

At least ten counts were recorded for this clonotype. The chain joins TRBV12-3 or TRBV12-4 to TRBJ1-6; D is unresolved. The length of the CDR3 is 11 residues. The V end lost 6 bases, the J end lost 6 bases, and 3 bases lay between the germline ends. DNA for the CDR3: TGTGCCAGCAGAAGTAATTCACCCCTCCACTTT. This translates into CASRSNSPLHF.

The table lists this clonotype with a few counts. This chain uses TRBV18 with TRBJ2-1; the match to TRBD1 covers 7 bases. The ends lost 2 bases at V and 1 base at J; junction bases unmatched: 5. Per germline, CDR1 KGHSH and CDR2 LQKENI. This CDR3 comprises 16 residues. Here the CDR3 reads CASSPARQGSYNEQFF. The CDR3 bases are TGTGCCAGCTCACCAGCCCGACAGGGATCCTACAATGAGCAGTTCTTC.

Of note for this clonotype: One end of the junction does not line up with germline, which may come from a read error. The V call is TRBV20-1, the J call TRBJ2-1, with 9 bases aligning to TRBD2. This CDR3 contains 16 residues. Germline loops: CDR1 DFQATT, CDR2 SNEGSKA (reference sequence). CDR3 sequence: CCAPNSGSFSYNEQFF. For the CDR3, the DNA is TGCTGTGCTCCCAATAGCGGGAGTTTTTCCTACAATGAGCAGTTCTTC.

This clonotype was picked up a small number of times. At one boundary the junction diverges from the germline segment, which might be a read error. The J gene is TRBJ2-3, the V gene TRBV5-1; possible D gene TRBD2, 6 bases. This CDR3 has 13 residues. The germline gives CDR1 SGHRS, CDR2 YFSETQ. CDR3 sequence (DNA): TGCGCAAGCAGGCGGGAACCCACAGATACGCAGTATTTT. The encoded protein is CASRREPTDTQYF.

This clonotype was detected only a few times. The chain links TRBV5-1 to TRBJ2-1; D assignment may be TRBD1 or TRBD2 (5 bases each). Germline values: CDR1 SGHRS, CDR2 YFSETQ. There are 16 residues in the CDR3. V lost 0 bases and J lost 7, with 17 bases in between. CDR3 region: CASSLGGGTAVNEQFF. In DNA form, the CDR3 reads TGCGCCAGCAGCTTGGGGGGTGGGACGGCCGTGAATGAGCAGTTCTTC.